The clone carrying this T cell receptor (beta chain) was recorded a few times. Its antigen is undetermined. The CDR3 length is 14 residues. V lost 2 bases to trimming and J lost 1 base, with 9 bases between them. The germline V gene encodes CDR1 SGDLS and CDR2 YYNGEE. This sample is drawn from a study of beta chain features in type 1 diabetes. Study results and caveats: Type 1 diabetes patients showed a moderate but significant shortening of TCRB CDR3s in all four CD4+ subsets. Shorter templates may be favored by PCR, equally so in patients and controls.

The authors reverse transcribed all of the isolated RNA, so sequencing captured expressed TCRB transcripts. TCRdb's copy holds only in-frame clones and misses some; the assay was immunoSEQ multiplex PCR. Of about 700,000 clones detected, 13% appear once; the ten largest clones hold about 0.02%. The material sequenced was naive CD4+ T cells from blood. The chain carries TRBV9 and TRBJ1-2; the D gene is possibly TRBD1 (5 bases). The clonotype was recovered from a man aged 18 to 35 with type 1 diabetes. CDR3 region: CASSVGTINYGYTF. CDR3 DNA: TGTGCCAGCAGCGTGGGGACCATTAACTATGGCTACACCTTC.